Each of the 10 T cell receptor beta chains below was sequenced from the same sample in a study of T cell responses to AZD1222 COVID-19 vaccine. Clones were sequenced by immunoSEQ multiplex PCR, and TCRdb holds only the in-frame ones, with some missing. The repertoire consists of about 82,000 clones, with around 90% occurring once and the leading ten covering roughly 18%. The starting material was peripheral blood, obtained 28 days after the second AZD1222 dose. The receptors here all came from an adult who received the AZD1222 COVID-19 vaccine.

The chain joins TRBV7-2 to TRBJ2-5; D is undetermined. Germline CDR1 SGHTA, CDR2 FQGNSA. The CDR3 totals 15 residues. V lost 2 bases and J 2 bases, leaving 12 bases between the germline ends. CDR3 in DNA: TGTGCCAGCAGCTTAAGAGGACGGTATCAAGAGACCCAGTACTTC. This codes for CASSLRGRYQETQYF.

This chain uses TRBV6-5 with TRBJ1-6, with no clear D. The V end lost 2 bases, the J end lost 11 bases, and 16 bases lay between the germline ends. The germline CDR1 and CDR2 sequences are MNHEY and SVGAGI. The CDR3 sequence is 15 residues long. In DNA form, the CDR3 reads TGTGCCAGCAGTTACCGGTCCCAGGAGCGGACACCCCTCCACTTT. Its translation: CASSYRSQERTPLHF.

CDR3 amino acids: CASSLDSEETQYF. DNA for the CDR3: TGTGCCAGCAGTTTGGACAGCGAAGAGACCCAGTACTTC. The J gene is TRBJ2-5, the V gene TRBV6-5; TRBD1 is a possible D gene (6 bases). Per germline, CDR1 MNHEY and CDR2 SVGAGI. V was clipped by 4 bases and J by 3 bases, with 9 bases between them. There are 13 residues in the CDR3.

The chain links TRBV28 to TRBJ2-7; D is ambiguous. Looked up from germline, CDR1 is MDHEN and CDR2 is SYDVKM. This CDR3 comprises 15 residues. With 3 bases removed from V and 3 bases from J, the gap between germline ends came to 15 bases. The CDR3, as DNA: TGTGCCAGCAGTTTTGTAGCAGTGTGGGGCTACGAGCAGTACTTC. It codes for CASSFVAVWGYEQYF.

In DNA, the CDR3 is TGCAGTGCGCTGTACCAAGAGACCCAGTACTTC. This translates into CSALYQETQYF. The chain combines TRBV20-1 with TRBJ2-5; D is ambiguous. V lost 6 bases and J lost 0, with 5 bases in between. Germline CDR1 reads DFQATT; CDR2 reads SNEGSKA (reference sequence). The CDR3 covers 11 residues.

V is TRBV3-1 (or the pseudogene TRBV3-2) and J is TRBJ2-5; D remains ambiguous. Germline-derived CDR1 and CDR2 are LGHDT and YNNKEL (reference sequence). The CDR3 extends over 13 amino acids. Trimming cost V 1 base and J 4 bases, with 7 bases left between them. CDR3: CASSQVDGETQYF. The CDR3, as DNA: TGTGCCAGCAGCCAAGTTGACGGAGAGACCCAGTACTTC.

This CDR3 reads CASSWDATNEKLFF. In DNA, the CDR3 is TGTGCCAGCAGTTGGGACGCAACTAATGAAAAACTGTTTTTT. The chain combines TRBV27 with TRBJ1-4; perhaps TRBD1 as D (5 bases). Germline V lookup: CDR1 MNHEY, CDR2 SMNVEV (reference sequence). V was trimmed by 4 bases and J by 0 bases, leaving 6 bases between them. The CDR3 consists of 14 residues.

The J gene is TRBJ1-1, the V gene TRBV5-4, with 9 bases aligning to TRBD1. Trimming at V came to 1 base and at J to 5 bases, leaving 6 bases not matched to a gene. Germline loops: CDR1 SGHNT, CDR2 YYREEE (reference sequence). CDR3 length: 15 amino acids. CDR3 region: CASSLWSTGGTEAFF. DNA of the CDR3: TGTGCCAGCAGCTTGTGGTCGACAGGGGGAACTGAAGCTTTCTTT.

This clone has only one observation. The V call is TRBV10-1, the J call TRBJ2-2; 7 bases line up with TRBD2. V dropped 4 bases and J dropped 1; count of bases not matched to a gene: 9. The CDR3 covers 17 residues. Per the germline V gene, CDR1 is WNHNN and CDR2 is SYGVQD (reference sequence). As DNA, the CDR3 is TGCGCCAGCAGTGGCCCAGGCGGGGGACTGAACACCGGGGAGCTGTTTTTT. Translated: CASSGPGGGLNTGELFF.

This clone was seen a single time. V gene TRBV4-1 combines with J gene TRBJ1-1; D might be TRBD1 (5 bases). This CDR3 is built from 16 residues. V dropped 3 bases and J dropped 1 base, with 15 bases sitting between them. Germline-derived CDR1 and CDR2 are MGHRA and YSYEKL. DNA for the CDR3: TGCGCCAGCAGCCAGATAGTGGGGAGGGGGAACACTGAAGCTTTCTTT. Amino acids: CASSQIVGRGNTEAFF.